This T cell receptor (beta chain) came from a study of blood T cell repertoires in COVID-19. Authors' methods: Using reference gene primer amplification, nucleated cell counts were estimated. The method was immunoSEQ multiplex PCR; TCRdb's version includes in-frame clones alone and lacks a portion of them. Clone size and the V and J calls come from that table; the DNA yielded D and trimming. The sample has around 190,000 clones, over 80% seen once. This CDR3 has 14 amino acids. The germline V gene has CDR1 LNHNV and CDR2 YYDKDF (reference sequence). J was trimmed by 8 bases and V by 3 bases; bases with no gene match: 5.

This chain links TRBV15 with TRBJ2-2, with 8 positions matching TRBD1. The sequenced sample consisted of PBMCs or T cells enriched from blood (not recorded which). This TCR was sampled from a man between 18 and 29 years old with acute COVID-19. The DNA of the CDR3 is TGTGCCACCAGCAGGGACAGGGAGGTAGGGGAGCTGTTTTTT. Translation gives CATSRDREVGELFF.